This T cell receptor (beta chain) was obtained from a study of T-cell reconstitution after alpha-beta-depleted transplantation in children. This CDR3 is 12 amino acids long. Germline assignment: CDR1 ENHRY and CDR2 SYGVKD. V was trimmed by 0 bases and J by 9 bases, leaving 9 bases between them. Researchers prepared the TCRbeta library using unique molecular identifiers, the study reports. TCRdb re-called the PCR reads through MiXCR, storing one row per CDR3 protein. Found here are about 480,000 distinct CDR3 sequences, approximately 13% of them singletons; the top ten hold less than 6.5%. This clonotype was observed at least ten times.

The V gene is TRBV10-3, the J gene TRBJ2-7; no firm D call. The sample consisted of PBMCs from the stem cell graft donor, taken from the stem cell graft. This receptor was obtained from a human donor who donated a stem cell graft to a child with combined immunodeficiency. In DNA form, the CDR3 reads TGTGCCATCAGTGAGTCGAATTCGGGGCAGTACTTC. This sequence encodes CAISESNSGQYF.